These 28 T cell receptor beta chains came from one sample sequenced in a study of post-analysis software for immune sequencing data. Overall study findings and caveats: Patients showed TRBV5-6, TRBV5-1 and TRBV20-1 among four to six TRBV segments more frequent than in controls.

TCR beta cDNA libraries included unique molecular identifiers. TCRdb re-called the PCR reads through MiXCR, storing one row per CDR3 protein. The table records around 260,000 distinct CDR3 sequences, 36% of them present only once. Their antigens remain unidentified. Input material: blood. Source of these receptors: a girl aged 10 to 17 with multiple sclerosis.

The CDR3 region has the DNA TGTGCCAGCAGTTTCCCGGCGAATACGCAGTATTTT. The encoded protein is CASSFPANTQYF. V gene TRBV28 combines with J gene TRBJ2-3; no firm D call. Between the trimmed V and J ends, which lost 3 bases and 7 bases, there was a span of 8 bases. Germline assignment: CDR1 MDHEN and CDR2 SYDVKM. This CDR3 is 12 amino acids long. Drawing the rest from reference TRBV28 and TRBJ2-3, the complete variable domain is DVKVTQSSRYLVKRTGEKVFLECVQDMDHENMFWYRQDPGLGLRLIYFSYDVKMKEKGDIPEGYSVSREKKERFSLILESASTNQTSMYLCASSFPANTQYFGPGTRLTVL.

The count of this clonotype is one. A much larger clone lies a single base off, so this may be a read error. The chain combines TRBV5-1 with TRBJ2-3; the match to TRBD1 covers 7 bases. CDR1 SGHRS and CDR2 YFSETQ come from the germline V gene. This CDR3 has 15 residues. The CDR3 DNA reads as TGCGTCAGCAGCCCTCAGACAGGGAGCACAGATACGCAGTATTTT. Its protein product is CVSSPQTGSTDTQYF.

This clonotype showed up many times. The rearrangement uses TRBV12-3 or TRBV12-4 and TRBJ2-3; D could derive from TRBD1 or TRBD2 (6 bases each). With 1 base removed from V and 3 bases from J, the gap between germline ends came to 8 bases. CDR3 length equals 14 residues. The CDR3 is CASSLGGTTDTQYF. The DNA of the CDR3 is TGTGCCAGCAGTTTAGGCGGGACAACAGATACGCAGTATTTT.

This clonotype was counted a single time. This chain links TRBV19 with TRBJ1-2, with D maybe TRBD1 (5 bases). Per germline, CDR1 LNHDA and CDR2 SQIVND (reference sequence). CDR3 size: 19 residues. V lost 3 bases and J lost 0, with 23 bases in between. Written as DNA, the CDR3 is TGTGCCAGTAGTATTTTCGGGGGATCCAGAAGGGGAGCTAACTATGGCTACACCTTC. Translating gives CASSIFGGSRRGANYGYTF.

This clonotype was observed at least ten times. CDR3 DNA sequence: TGTGCCAGCAGCCCACAGTCAGGGTACCACTATGGCTACACCTTC. This gives the protein CASSPQSGYHYGYTF. The chain employs TRBV11-1 and TRBJ1-2, with a weak D call TRBD1 (5 bases). In germline, CDR1 is SGHAT, CDR2 FQDESV (reference sequence). V lost 5 bases, J lost 3 bases, and 16 bases lay in between. The CDR3 loop spans 15 amino acids. Combining the CDR3 with reference TRBV11-1 and TRBJ1-2 gives the whole variable domain EAEVAQSPRYKITEKSQAVAFWCDPISGHATLYWYRQILGQGPELLVQFQDESVVDDSQLPKDRFSAERLKGVDSTLKIQPAELGDSAMYLCASSPQSGYHYGYTFGSGTRLTVV.

The chain links TRBV6-5 to TRBJ1-4; D uncertain. Germline CDR1 and CDR2: MNHEY and SVGAGI. Trimming pared 2 bases from V and 4 bases from J, leaving 14 bases between. The CDR3 totals 16 residues. CDR3 region: CASSYPDGPFNEKLFF. DNA for the CDR3: TGTGCCAGCAGTTACCCCGACGGACCATTTAATGAAAAACTGTTTTTT.

This clonotype appeared many times. The chain recombines TRBV7-9 with TRBJ1-2; D not resolved. Looked up from germline, CDR1 is SEHNR and CDR2 is FQNEAQ (reference sequence). This CDR3 region has 13 residues. V was shortened by 4 bases and J by 7 bases, with 13 bases between the two germline ends. CDR3 loop: CASSSRRGRGYTF. CDR3 sequence (DNA): TGTGCCAGCAGCTCCCGACGAGGACGTGGCTACACCTTC.

The chain joins TRBV7-2 to TRBJ2-1, with a possible D match to TRBD1 (6 bases). The CDR3 consists of 18 residues. CDR1 is SGHTA and CDR2 is FQGNSA in the germline V gene. V lost 5 bases and J 6 bases, leaving 26 bases between the germline ends. The CDR3: CASSPPGQGVGLCNEQFF. The CDR3 coding sequence is TGTGCCAGCAGCCCACCGGGACAAGGGGTCGGTTTATGCAATGAGCAGTTCTTC.

V and J are TRBV29-1 and TRBJ2-2; D is ambiguous. This CDR3 comprises 11 residues. From germline, CDR1 is SQVTM and CDR2 ANQGSEA. Trimming cost V 6 bases and J 5 bases, with 7 bases left between them. CDR3 sequence reads: CSVLNTGELFF. Written as DNA, the CDR3 is TGCAGCGTATTAAATACCGGGGAGCTGTTTTTT.

There are many counts of this clonotype. The J gene is TRBJ2-7, the V gene TRBV4-1; TRBD1 aligns across 9 bases. Unmatched junction bases numbered 4, after V lost 1 base and J lost 3 bases. The length of the CDR3 is 15 residues. Germline values: CDR1 MGHRA, CDR2 YSYEKL. The DNA for the CDR3 is TGCGCCAGCAGCCAAGTGACAGGGGGTGGCTACGAGCAGTACTTC. Its protein is CASSQVTGGGYEQYF.

This clonotype has just a few counts. V gene TRBV6-6 combines with J gene TRBJ1-4, with a tentative D call TRBD1 (6 bases). CDR1 and CDR2 from the germline V gene are MNHNY and SVGAGI (reference sequence). Trimming took off 8 bases at V and 8 bases at J, with 21 bases between the two ends. The CDR3 runs 15 residues. The DNA for the CDR3 is TGTGCCAGCTTCCTCAAACAGGGCCGGGAGGAAAAACTGTTTTTT. Translating it yields CASFLKQGREEKLFF.

CDR3 coding DNA: TGCAGTGCTAGAGATCAGGCTAGTCACACAGATACGCAGTATTTT. Translation: CSARDQASHTDTQYF. The rearrangement links TRBV20-1 to TRBJ2-3; D uncertain. CDR3 length equals 15 residues. Germline V gives CDR1 DFQATT, CDR2 SNEGSKA (reference sequence). V lost 0 bases and J 2 bases, leaving 12 bases between the germline ends.

This clonotype was detected once. This could be a read error, since a much larger clone is one nucleotide away. J is TRBJ1-1 and V is TRBV12-3 or TRBV12-4, with D possibly TRBD1 on 6 matching bases. V was pared by 5 bases and J by 7 bases, with 11 bases between. The CDR3 has 12 residues. DNA for the CDR3: TGTGCCAGCAGTCCCGGGGGCATTGAAGCTTTCTTT. This codes for CASSPGGIEAFF.

This clonotype was observed a handful of times. This may stem from a read error, because a much larger clone lies one nucleotide away. The chain recombines TRBV29-1 with TRBJ2-5; 15 nucleotides agree with TRBD2. V was clipped by 7 bases and J by 11 bases; unmatched bases: 14. The CDR3 has 15 amino acids. Germline lookup yields CDR1 SQVTM and CDR2 ANQGSEA. The CDR3 sequence is CSAGLAGGPTNEQYF. The DNA for the CDR3 is TGCAGCGCCGGACTAGCGGGAGGGCCGACCAATGAGCAGTACTTC.

V is TRBV28 and J is TRBJ1-4, with a weak D call TRBD1 (5 bases). With 4 bases removed from V and 4 bases from J, the gap between germline ends came to 13 bases. The V gene's germline CDR1 is MDHEN and CDR2 SYDVKM. The CDR3 runs to 15 residues. The CDR3 DNA reads TGTGCCAGCAGTTCCAGGGCACGGAGTAATGAAAAACTGTTTTTT. Encoded protein: CASSSRARSNEKLFF.

In this sample, this clonotype turned up a few times. J is TRBJ2-5 and V is TRBV10-3; 7 nucleotides agree with TRBD1. With V trimmed by 0 bases and J by 10 bases, 11 bases remained unmatched. CDR1 ENHRY and CDR2 SYGVKD come from the germline V gene. The CDR3 consists of 15 residues. The CDR3 DNA reads as TGTGCCATCAGTGAGTCGGGACAGAACCCCTTGGACCAGTACTTC. This sequence encodes CAISESGQNPLDQYF.

The J gene is TRBJ2-5, the V gene TRBV29-1; no reliable D call. Germline V gene sequence: CDR1 SQVTM, CDR2 ANQGSEA. CDR3 length: 10 residues. Trimming removed 4 bases at V and 5 bases at J, with 5 bases between. The CDR3 reads CSVAAETQYF. CDR3 bases: TGCAGCGTTGCTGCGGAGACCCAGTACTTC.

A word on this clonotype: This may come from a read error, since a much larger clone is one base off. This sequence joins TRBV5-1 and TRBJ2-7, with 10 bases aligning to TRBD2. This CDR3 has 15 amino acids. The germline gives CDR1 SGHRS, CDR2 YFSETQ. Unmatched junction bases numbered 11, after V lost 4 bases and J lost 7 bases. This CDR3 is CASSPAGGSYNEQYF. CDR3 nucleotide sequence: TGCGCCAGCAGCCCAGCGGGAGGGTCGTACAATGAGCAGTACTTC.

This clonotype was seen at least ten times. The chain uses TRBV3-1 and TRBJ2-1; 12 bases are shared with TRBD2. The germline V gene has CDR1 LGHDT and CDR2 YNNKEL (reference sequence). The CDR3 consists of 18 residues. V lost 0 bases and J lost 5; bases outside the gene matches: 8. CDR3 sequence: CASSQDLGRLAGDNEQFF. The CDR3 DNA sequence: TGTGCCAGCAGCCAAGACCTGGGCAGACTAGCGGGAGACAATGAGCAGTTCTTC.

Only one count was recorded for this clonotype. The chain has TRBV28 and TRBJ2-4; D possibly corresponds to TRBD2 (6 bases). The closer fit of TRBJ2-7 to the DNA end suggests the J call may be wrong. Germline-derived CDR1 and CDR2 are MDHEN and SYDVKM. This CDR3 is 14 amino acids long. CDR3 in amino acids: CASHRDLSSYEQYF. The CDR3 DNA reads TGTGCCAGTCACCGGGACTTAAGCTCCTACGAGCAGTACTTC.

J is TRBJ2-5 and V is TRBV5-1; D uncertain. This CDR3 spans 12 amino acids. V was pared by 3 bases and J by 2 bases, with 5 bases between. CDR1 is SGHRS and CDR2 is YFSETQ in the germline V gene. CDR3 nucleotides: TGCGCCAGCAGCTCCTTTCAAGAGACCCAGTACTTC. The encoded protein is CASSSFQETQYF.

Notes on this clonotype: A read error may be the cause here, since a much bigger clone is one base away. The chain is built from TRBV11-2 and TRBJ1-2; D not certain. The germline gives CDR1 SGHAT, CDR2 FQNNGV. The CDR3 is 14 amino acids. This chain's CDR3 is CASSLEPSGYDYTF. CDR3 bases: TGTGCCAGCAGCTTAGAGCCATCAGGATATGACTACACCTTC.

This clonotype was counted at least ten times. The chain couples TRBV12-3 or TRBV12-4 to TRBJ2-1, with unresolved D. The CDR3 has 12 residues. V was shortened by 3 bases and J by 9 bases, with 9 bases between the two germline ends. Here the CDR3 DNA reads TGTGCCAGCAGTTTGGGAAGTGGTGAGCAGTTCTTC. Residues: CASSLGSGEQFF.

The rearrangement joins TRBV6-2 or TRBV6-3 to TRBJ1-3, with D uncertain. There are 15 residues in the CDR3. The germline V gene has CDR1 MNHEY and CDR2 SVGEGT. Trimming took 8 bases from V and 0 from J, leaving 14 bases between them. The CDR3 DNA sequence: TGTGCCAGCGGAGGGAAGTACGTCTCTGGAAACACCATATATTTT. Its protein is CASGGKYVSGNTIYF.

This clonotype came up many times. V is TRBV27 and J is TRBJ2-5; no clear D gene. Germline CDR1 is MNHEY and CDR2 is SMNVEV (reference sequence). V dropped 1 base and J dropped 1 base, with 7 bases sitting between them. This CDR3 is 14 amino acids long. The CDR3 protein is CASSLYPTQETQYF. The CDR3 coding sequence is TGTGCCAGCAGTTTATACCCAACCCAAGAGACCCAGTACTTC.

In its sample, this clonotype was seen a few times. This chain uses TRBV9 with TRBJ2-3, with D unclear. V was shortened by 0 bases and J by 2 bases, with 4 bases between the two germline ends. CDR3 length equals 13 residues. Germline values: CDR1 SGDLS, CDR2 YYNGEE. CDR3 region: CASSVVDTDTQYF. The DNA for the CDR3 is TGTGCCAGCAGCGTAGTAGACACAGATACGCAGTATTTT.

This clonotype was seen at least ten times. The chain has TRBV4-1 and TRBJ1-4, with 8 bases fitting TRBD1. The V segment lost 1 base and the J segment 8 bases; nucleotides outside the gene matches: 9. CDR1 and CDR2 (germline): MGHRA, YSYEKL. The CDR3 has 16 residues. This chain's CDR3 is CASSQGPDRATEKLFF. The CDR3 nucleotides are TGCGCCAGCAGCCAAGGTCCGGACAGGGCGACCGAAAAACTGTTTTTT.

Of note for this clonotype: Possible read error: a much larger clone is one base away. The chain employs TRBV5-5 and TRBJ1-2; D is unresolved. The V gene's germline CDR1 is SGHKS and CDR2 YYEKEE (reference sequence). Between the trimmed V and J ends, which lost 4 bases and 0 bases, there was a span of 10 bases. This CDR3 has 14 residues. This CDR3 reads CASSETTANYGYTF. In DNA form, the CDR3 reads TGTGCCAGCAGCGAGACAACTGCTAACTATGGCTACACCTTC.